A single sample is the source of the 13 T cell receptor beta chains below, sequenced in a study of blood T cell repertoires in COVID-19. The data were produced by immunoSEQ multiplex PCR, yet TCRdb's version contains in-frame clones alone and is incomplete. The table shows roughly 250,000 clones, with roughly nine tenths occurring only once. Sequencing was performed on PBMCs or T cells enriched from blood (not recorded which). The receptors stem from a human donor in a cohort exposed to, infected with or recovered from COVID-19 (not recorded which). The donor label of this sample is uncertain.

This clone was seen only once. The chain links TRBV12-5 to TRBJ2-3; D remains unclear. Germline CDR1 reads LGHNT; CDR2 reads FRNRAP. The CDR3 has 15 residues. V was pared by 8 bases and J by 6 bases, with 21 bases between. The CDR3 sequence: CASLSLGKIGDTQYF. CDR3 coding DNA: TGTGCTAGTTTGTCTCTAGGCAAAATAGGTGATACGCAGTATTTT.

The chain is built from TRBV5-6 and TRBJ2-3, with a tentative D call TRBD1 (5 bases). Trimming took 0 bases from V and 5 from J, leaving 13 bases between them. Germline lookup yields CDR1 SGHDT and CDR2 YYEEEE. The CDR3 spans 15 residues. The CDR3 nucleotides are TGTGCCAGCAGCTTGGGGCAGGGTAGAGGAGATACGCAGTATTTT. Its translation is CASSLGQGRGDTQYF.

This clone appeared a single time. V is TRBV9 and J is TRBJ2-5; 7 bases match TRBD2. CDR1 is SGDLS, CDR2 YYNGEE, per germline. V was clipped by 3 bases and J by 2 bases; unmatched bases: 4. CDR3 length equals 14 residues. The CDR3 coding sequence is TGTGCCAGCAGCGGAGTGGGGGGGCAAGAGACCCAGTACTTC. Its translation is CASSGVGGQETQYF.

CDR3 protein: CATSDSSTDTQYF. CDR3 bases: TGTGCCACCAGTGATTCTAGCACAGATACGCAGTATTTT. J is TRBJ2-3 and V is TRBV24-1; D gene ambiguous. CDR3 size: 13 residues. Germline V CDR1 and CDR2: KGHDR, SFDVKD. V was cut by 2 bases and J by 0 bases, with 2 bases left in between.

The chain joins TRBV7-9 to TRBJ2-7; the D is unclear. The germline V gene encodes CDR1 SEHNR and CDR2 FQNEAQ (reference sequence). Trimming pared 1 base from V and 0 bases from J, leaving 16 bases between. This CDR3 is built from 17 residues. The CDR3 DNA follows: TGTGCCAGCAGCTTAGGTCCGATTGGAGTCCGCTCCTACGAGCAGTACTTC. It specifies CASSLGPIGVRSYEQYF.

The chain is built from TRBV7-2 and TRBJ2-7; TRBD2 might be the D (6 bases). V was cut by 5 bases and J by 0 bases, with 14 bases left in between. CDR3 length: 15 residues. CDR1 is SGHTA and CDR2 is FQGNSA in the germline V gene. DNA for the CDR3: TGTGCCAGCAGCCCTGCCGGGACTCACTCCTACGAGCAGTACTTC. It yields the protein CASSPAGTHSYEQYF. The full variable domain, its missing parts supplied by reference TRBV7-2 and TRBJ2-7, is GAGVSQSPSNKVTEKGKDVELRCDPISGHTALYWYRQSLGQGLEFLIYFQGNSAPDKSGLPSDRFSAERTGGSVSTLTIQRTQQEDSAVYLCASSPAGTHSYEQYFGPGTRLTVT.

J is TRBJ2-6 and V is TRBV7-2, with D possibly TRBD1 on 5 matching bases. V was cut by 5 bases and J by 3 bases, with 14 bases left in between. Germline V lookup: CDR1 SGHTA, CDR2 FQGNSA. This CDR3 is built from 16 residues. The CDR3 coding sequence is TGTGCCAGCAGCCTACAGGCCCTCGGTGGGGCCAACGTCCTGACTTTC. Amino acids: CASSLQALGGANVLTF.

The J gene is TRBJ2-7, the V gene TRBV6-4; TRBD1 matches 7 bases. The germline V gene encodes CDR1 MRHNA and CDR2 SNTAGT. CDR3 size: 15 residues. V lost 10 bases and J lost 2; bases outside the gene matches: 14. CDR3 in DNA: TGTGCCACCATTTCCGGGACAGCCTTAACCTACGAGCAGTACTTC. It encodes CATISGTALTYEQYF.

The V and J genes are TRBV7-9 and TRBJ2-7; 8 positions match TRBD2. The CDR3 has 15 amino acids. With V trimmed by 1 base and J by 0 bases, 2 bases remained unmatched. The germline CDR1 and CDR2 sequences are SEHNR and FQNEAQ (reference sequence). The CDR3 DNA reads as TGTGCCAGCAGCTTAGAAGCGGGGGCCTCCTACGAGCAGTACTTC. It encodes CASSLEAGASYEQYF.

The chain employs TRBV12-3 or TRBV12-4 and TRBJ1-1, with D perhaps matching TRBD1 (5 bases). This CDR3 is built from 13 residues. The ends were cut back, 3 bases at V and 6 bases at J, with 11 bases in the middle. This chain's CDR3 is CASSFGGGAEAFF. CDR3 nucleotides: TGTGCCAGCAGTTTCGGGGGGGGAGCTGAAGCTTTCTTT.

The CDR3 DNA reads TGTGCCAGCAGCGTAGGGGGGGACTCGAATACGCAGTATTTT. Protein: CASSVGGDSNTQYF. The V call is TRBV9, the J call TRBJ2-3; possibly TRBD2 for D (6 bases). Germline V lookup: CDR1 SGDLS, CDR2 YYNGEE. The CDR3 has 14 amino acids. The germline V and J ends were trimmed by 0 bases and 7 bases, with 12 bases remaining between them.

The V and J genes are TRBV5-6 and TRBJ1-2; D not resolved. The CDR3 loop spans 13 amino acids. Germline V gene data show CDR1 as SGHDT and CDR2 as YYEEEE. V was pared by 5 bases and J by 4 bases, with 12 bases between. CDR3 sequence reads: CASSPGGAYGYTF. For the CDR3, the DNA is TGTGCCAGCAGTCCAGGAGGCGCCTATGGCTACACCTTC. Full variable domain (missing parts from reference TRBV5-6 and TRBJ1-2): DAGVTQSPTHLIKTRGQQVTLRCSPKSGHDTVSWYQQALGQGPQFIFQYYEEEERQRGNFPDRFSGHQFPNYSSELNVNALLLGDSALYLCASSPGGAYGYTFGSGTRLTVV.

This chain joins TRBV4-3 and TRBJ2-7; 8 bases align to TRBD2. CDR3 length: 16 residues. Germline CDR1 and CDR2: LGHNA and YSLEER. The V gene end was trimmed by 0 bases and the J gene end by 3 bases; junction bases not matched to a gene: 7. The CDR3, as DNA: TGCGCCAGCAGCCAAGAGGGGCGGGGGGCCTACTACGAGCAGTACTTC. This gives the protein CASSQEGRGAYYEQYF.